The rows below give T cell receptor beta chains drawn from one sample of a study of T cell repertoires in cytomegalovirus infection. TCRdb re-called the reads through MiXCR, storing one row per CDR3 protein. This table holds around 430,000 distinct CDR3 sequences, approximately 46% found once. These receptors are not linked to any known antigen. Here the sequenced sample was cultured PBMCs, taken from culture after CMV antigen stimulation. The source is a human donor in good health (CMV status not recorded). Some clones in this sample may be carry-over from other donors' samples. CDR3s include the opening cysteine and the closing phenylalanine or tryptophan. Fields, in order: J gene, V gene, clone size, CDR3 length, D gene, CDR3 DNA, CDR3 protein. A D gene is named only where the DNA matches it firmly. Expanded clones get a size class; other rows say once, few or many, or leave the size out.

TRBJ1-6	TRBV27	few	15	.	TGTGCCAGCAGTCCCCTTATGGAGTTTAATTCACCCCTCCACTTT	CASSPLMEFNSPLHF
TRBJ2-3	TRBV6-5	once	15	TRBD1	TGTGCCAGCAGACCCGGGACAGGCGGTTCGAATACGCAGTATTTT	CASRPGTGGSNTQYF
TRBJ2-2	TRBV4-1	.	18	TRBD2	TGCGCCAGCAGCCAACACGTACCGGGGACTAGGTTTACCGGGGAGCTGTTTTTT	CASSQHVPGTRFTGELFF
TRBJ1-5	TRBV20-1	.	13	TRBD1	TGCAGTGCTAGCCCCGACAGGGGTCAGCCCCAGCATTTT	CSASPDRGQPQHF
TRBJ1-6	TRBV9	.	15	.	TGTGCCAGCAGCGTAGAGGGACAATATAATTCACCCCTCCACTTT	CASSVEGQYNSPLHF
TRBJ1-3	TRBV12-3/TRBV12-4	.	16	.	TGTGCCAGCAGTTTTGGCCGGGAAAGCTCTGGAAACACCATATATTTT	CASSFGRESSGNTIYF
TRBJ2-1	TRBV7-7	.	17	.	TGTGCCAGCAGCCTTAAGAGCGGGACAGCCGATCCCAATGAGCAGTTCTTC	CASSLKSGTADPNEQFF
TRBJ2-7	TRBV7-2	.	15	.	TGTGCCAGCAGGCGCACAACCGGACGGTACTACGAGCAGTACTTC	CASRRTTGRYYEQYF
TRBJ2-3	TRBV7-6	.	16	TRBD2	TGTGCCAGCAGCATGACTAGCGGGGGGGCAGCGGATACGCAGTATTTT	CASSMTSGGAADTQYF
TRBJ2-1	TRBV7-9	.	16	TRBD2	TGTGCCAGCAGCTCCTCCGGGACTAGCGATTACAATGAGCAGTTCTTC	CASSSSGTSDYNEQFF
TRBJ2-2	TRBV11-2	.	12	.	TGTGCCAGCCGTTTTCTTCCCGGGGAGCTGTTTTTT	CASRFLPGELFF
TRBJ1-6	TRBV2	.	11	.	TGTGCCAGTCTCAGGGATTCACCCCTCCACTTT	CASLRDSPLHF
TRBJ1-4	TRBV6-5	many	12	.	TGTGCCAGCGGCCGGGGGAATGAAAAACTGTTTTTT	CASGRGNEKLFF
TRBJ2-3	TRBV7-8	many	15	TRBD2	TGTGCCAGCAGCTCCCTAGCGGGAGTTCCAGATACGCAGTATTTT	CASSSLAGVPDTQYF
TRBJ1-5	TRBV19	.	15	.	TGTGCCAGTAGTATAGGAATACAGCCTAATCAGCCCCAGCATTTT	CASSIGIQPNQPQHF
TRBJ2-4	TRBV15	.	20	.	TGTGCCACCAGCAGAGGGTCAAACTCTTGGCCTGGGAATGTCAAAAACATTCAGTACTTC	CATSRGSNSWPGNVKNIQYF
TRBJ2-7	TRBV6-1	few	17	TRBD1	TGTGCCAGCAGTCTAACGAGCCCCGGGACAGGGGGCTACGAGCAGTACTTC	CASSLTSPGTGGYEQYF